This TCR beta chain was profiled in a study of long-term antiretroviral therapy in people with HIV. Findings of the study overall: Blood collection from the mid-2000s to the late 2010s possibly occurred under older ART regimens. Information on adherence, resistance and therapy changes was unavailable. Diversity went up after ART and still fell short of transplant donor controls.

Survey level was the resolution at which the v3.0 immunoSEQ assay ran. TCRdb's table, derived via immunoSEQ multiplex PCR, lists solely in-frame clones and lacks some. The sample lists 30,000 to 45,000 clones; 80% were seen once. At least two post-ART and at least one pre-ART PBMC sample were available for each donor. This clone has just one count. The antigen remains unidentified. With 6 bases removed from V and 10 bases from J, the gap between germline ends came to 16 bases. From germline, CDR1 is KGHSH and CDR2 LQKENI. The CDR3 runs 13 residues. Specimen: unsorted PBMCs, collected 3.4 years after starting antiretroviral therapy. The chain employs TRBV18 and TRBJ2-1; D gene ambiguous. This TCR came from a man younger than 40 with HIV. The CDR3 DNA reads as TGTGCCAGCTCTCCTAGGTCTTCGGTAGAGCAGTTCTTC. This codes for CASSPRSSVEQFF.